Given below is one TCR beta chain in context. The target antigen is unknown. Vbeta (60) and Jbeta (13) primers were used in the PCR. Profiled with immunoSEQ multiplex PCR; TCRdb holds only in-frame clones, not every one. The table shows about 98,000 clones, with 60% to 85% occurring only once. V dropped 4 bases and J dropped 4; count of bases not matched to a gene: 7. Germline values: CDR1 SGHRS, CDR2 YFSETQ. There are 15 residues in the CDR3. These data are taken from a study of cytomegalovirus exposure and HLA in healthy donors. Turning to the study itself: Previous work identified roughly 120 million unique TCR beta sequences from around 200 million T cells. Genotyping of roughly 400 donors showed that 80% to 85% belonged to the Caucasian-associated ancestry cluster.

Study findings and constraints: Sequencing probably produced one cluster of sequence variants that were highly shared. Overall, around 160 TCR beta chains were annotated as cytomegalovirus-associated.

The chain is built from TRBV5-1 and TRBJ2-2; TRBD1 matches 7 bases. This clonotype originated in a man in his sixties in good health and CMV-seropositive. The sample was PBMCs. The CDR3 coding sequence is TGCGCCAGCAGCGAGGGACAGCGGTCCACCGGGGAGCTGTTTTTT. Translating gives CASSEGQRSTGELFF. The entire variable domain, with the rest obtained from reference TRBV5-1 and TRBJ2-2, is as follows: KAGVTQTPRYLIKTRGQQVTLSCSPISGHRSVSWYQQTPGQGLQFLFEYFSETQRNKGNFPGRFSGRQFSNSRSEMNVSTLELGDSALYLCASSEGQRSTGELFFGEGSRLTVL.